The entry below gives a single T cell receptor beta chain sequence along with its context. It lacks a known antigen. Base qualities are not at hand, and no much larger clone is one base apart. Interpreted using the paper, the time point label stands for: about 28 days (+/-7) after the second vaccine dose. AZD1222 recipients with second doses at about 4 weeks or about 12 weeks were pooled, because spike-specific TCR depth and breadth did not differ between schedules. The vaccinee samples were drawn from two UK trials, COV001 and COV002, one of which was a single-blind randomized controlled phase 2/3 trial testing AZD1222 (ChAdOx1 nCoV-19) in healthy adults. For TCRbeta chain sequencing, PBMC samples were collected from trial participants at day 0 and at day 28 after the second dose. The CDR3 regions of human TCRbeta chains were analyzed by immunosequencing. In the source study's methods: TCRs in the repertoires were compared against a reference library of SARS-CoV-2-specific TCRs that had been generated with the MIRA antigen-specificity platform. Breadth was defined as the fraction of unique TCRs that were SARS-CoV-2-associated, and depth was defined as the fraction of total T cells that were SARS-CoV-2-associated. Each spike-specific TCR was assigned to its reactive spike region and to a CD4 or CD8 class using the MIRA data. Log10-transformed breadth and depth values were compared by one-way ANOVA with Sidak's multiple comparisons tests. Sourced from immuneACCESS, this table was stored by TCRdb with only in-frame sequences that have V and J called. A share of the clones is absent; for the studies checked, an unresolved V gene accounts for under half, and the remainder has no known explanation. The V and J calls and clone size are taken from that table; D and trimming were inferred from the DNA. The sample records about 31,000 clones, roughly 90% of which are singletons. The top ten clones comprise 12% to 15% of the sample.

The sample comes from a study of T cell responses to AZD1222 COVID-19 vaccine (dated by TCRdb to about 2021). Context from the whole study: TCR sequencing covered approximately 230 trial participants: 200 to 210 given two doses of AZD1222 and around 25 given two doses of MenACWY control vaccine. Trial participants were enrolled into age subgroups of 18-55, 56-69 and 70-plus years, which contained about 150, 28 and 57 TCR-sequenced participants, respectively. General conclusions and limits of the study: Vaccine-associated CD4 TCRs spanned the whole spike protein, with dominant responses in regions 160-218 and 743-854. After two AZD1222 doses, both the breadth and the depth of spike-specific TCRs were significantly higher than at day 0 and than in MenACWY recipients. Conclusions about previously exposed vaccinees are limited, since just 5 or 6 AZD1222 recipients were seropositive for SARS-CoV-2 at baseline. Participants were mostly white British and included more females than males, and it was suggested by the authors that clonal diversity may have been underestimated. The 56-69-year group was small, and its depth increase did not reach significance, likely because of low power. Reportedly, almost half of the unique spike-specific TCRs recognized epitopes lying outside the regions that are mutated in the B.1.351 and B.1.1.7 variants. Because no day 14 peak-response samples were available, the repertoires could be characterized only after the peak T cell response.

Sequenced here: peripheral blood, sampled 28 days after the second AZD1222 dose. The sequence came from an adult who received the AZD1222 COVID-19 vaccine.

Read as DNA, the sequence is TGTGCCAGCAGTAGACGACAGCGAGCAACTAATGAAAAACTGTTTTTT. This gives the protein CASSRRQRATNEKLFF. The V and J segments used are TRBV6-6 and TRBJ1-4; the D segment could be TRBD1, given 5 matching bases. CDR1 and CDR2 are read off the germline V gene (reference sequence) as MNHNY and SVGAGI. V loses 5 bases, J loses 0 bases, and the germline ends lie 13 bases apart. The CDR3 sequence holds 16 residues, the cysteine and phenylalanine included. Only the CDR3 region is kept as DNA, spanning 48 bases read in frame from base 1.